This TCR beta chain was captured in a study of blood T cell repertoires in COVID-19. The germline V gene encodes CDR1 LGHNA and CDR2 YSLEER. V was cut by 0 bases and J by 8 bases, with 13 bases left in between. This CDR3 is built from 14 residues. Only in-frame clones appear in the TCRdb table, and some are missing; sequencing was by immunoSEQ multiplex PCR. This repertoire shows about 87,000 clones, over 75% found once; its top ten account for about 16%. This sequence was found in a woman of 80 years or more with active or convalescent COVID-19. The rearrangement joins TRBV4-3 to TRBJ1-2; D is uncertain. Sequenced input: peripheral blood. The CDR3 spells CASSQDWQAKGYTF. The CDR3 DNA follows: TGCGCCAGCAGCCAAGATTGGCAGGCCAAAGGCTACACCTTC.